The rows below give T cell receptor beta chains drawn from one sample of a study of blood T cells in healthy people across ages. TCRdb analysed the 5' RACE reads with MiXCR anew, one entry per CDR3 protein. The data show hundreds of thousands of distinct CDR3 sequences, about 28% seen once. Sequencing was done on a sample of blood. The source is a woman of 80 years or more in good health. The CDR3 runs from the conserved cysteine through the conserved F or W. D genes are given only for firm matches. Not all rows give a size; the values are once, few, many and, for expanded clones, a class.

CDR3: CSASGSGGAADTQYF
V: TRBV20-1
D: TRBD2
size: many
J: TRBJ2-3

CDR3: CSVPDRGHTEAFF
V: TRBV20-1
D: TRBD1
size: NA
J: TRBJ1-1

CDR3: CASSAGVAEEKLFF
V: TRBV12-3/TRBV12-4
D: NA
size: few
J: TRBJ1-4

CDR3: CASSPNPREQFF
V: TRBV18
D: NA
size: NA
J: TRBJ2-1

CDR3: CASRGRNTDTQYF
V: TRBV28
D: NA
size: many
J: TRBJ2-3

CDR3: CASSRGPGQGAVTGELFF
V: TRBV28
D: TRBD1
size: many
J: TRBJ2-2

CDR3: CASTSTGNQPQHF
V: TRBV12-3/TRBV12-4
D: NA
size: NA
J: TRBJ1-5

CDR3: CASTQLLNTGELFF
V: TRBV7-9
D: NA
size: NA
J: TRBJ2-2

CDR3: CASSGLRGEQYF
V: TRBV9
D: TRBD2
size: many
J: TRBJ2-5

CDR3: CGAAPGLGQPQHF
V: TRBV20-1
D: NA
size: NA
J: TRBJ1-5

CDR3: CASRSTGLSYEQYF
V: TRBV28
D: NA
size: few
J: TRBJ2-7

CDR3: CSVSLGDQPQHF
V: TRBV20-1
D: NA
size: NA
J: TRBJ1-5

CDR3: CSARGDREVQPQHF
V: TRBV20-1
D: TRBD1
size: NA
J: TRBJ1-5

CDR3: CASSLVNTGELFF
V: TRBV11-3
D: NA
size: few
J: TRBJ2-2

CDR3: CASSYPGLAGNEQYF
V: TRBV12-3/TRBV12-4
D: TRBD2
size: NA
J: TRBJ2-7

CDR3: CSARTTGNTEAFF
V: TRBV20-1
D: NA
size: NA
J: TRBJ1-1

CDR3: CASSLEGSAGLGTDTQYF
V: TRBV28
D: TRBD2
size: NA
J: TRBJ2-3

CDR3: CSAHLGQGGYSYTF
V: TRBV20-1
D: TRBD1
size: NA
J: TRBJ1-2

CDR3: CASSLGSMNTEAFF
V: TRBV7-9
D: NA
size: NA
J: TRBJ1-1

CDR3: CASSEEVAGGSTDTQYF
V: TRBV6-1
D: TRBD2
size: many
J: TRBJ2-3

CDR3: CSAFHTGTQYF
V: TRBV20-1
D: NA
size: NA
J: TRBJ2-3

CDR3: CASSQDLAGGRSTDTQYF
V: TRBV4-2
D: TRBD2
size: many
J: TRBJ2-3

CDR3: CSARGARDRFNEQYF
V: TRBV20-1
D: TRBD1
size: NA
J: NA

CDR3: CASGQAQYNTF
V: TRBV19
D: TRBD1
size: many
J: TRBJ1-2

CDR3: CASSTYGTAQETQYF
V: TRBV18
D: TRBD1
size: many
J: TRBJ2-5

CDR3: CASSPGRGKPQHF
V: TRBV27
D: NA
size: NA
J: TRBJ1-5

CDR3: CASSLPDWNEQFF
V: TRBV7-2
D: NA
size: many
J: TRBJ2-1

CDR3: CSARSGAGAKNIQYF
V: TRBV20-1
D: NA
size: many
J: TRBJ2-4

CDR3: CASSPIAGGGPTETQYF
V: TRBV4-2
D: TRBD2
size: NA
J: NA

CDR3: CSTRVASGSYEQYF
V: TRBV20-1
D: TRBD2
size: NA
J: TRBJ2-7

CDR3: CASSPRLGNSNYGYTF
V: TRBV5-1
D: NA
size: many
J: TRBJ1-2